This T cell receptor beta chain is from a study of vaccination and CD4 T cells after COVID-19. The overall study: The convalescent population consisted of six males and four females, two of whom were of Hispanic ethnicity. Post-vaccine sample collection happened at a median of roughly 72 days after dose two, ranging 14 to 241. The authors used overlapping spike peptides from SARS-CoV-2, HCoV-NL63, HCoV-OC43 and HCoV-229E to stimulate cells. Study conclusions and caveats: Median reactive clonotypes, those recognizing SARS-CoV-2, rose from 21 to 38, not significantly.

Treatment defined: approximately 9-day PBMC culture with coronavirus spike peptide pools or control peptides (ViraFEST assay). Germline V CDR1 and CDR2: SQVTM, ANQGSEA. The CDR3 is 15 residues long. J was trimmed by 7 bases and V by 2 bases; bases with no gene match: 6. With the Oncomine TCR Beta short-read assay, DNA from cultured CD4+ T cells was sequenced. TCRdb called the PCR reads again in MiXCR, with one record for every CDR3 protein. Of around 20,000 distinct CDR3 sequences in the sample, about 44% were seen once. About this clonotype: No antigen is known for it.

This receptor was taken from a human donor who had recovered from COVID-19. Sequences were derived from CD4+ T cells from blood, cultured in vitro, sampled before SARS-CoV-2 vaccination. The rearrangement links TRBV29-1 to TRBJ2-1; 12 bases map to TRBD2. The CDR3 DNA is TGCAGCGTTGAACCGTCTAGCGGGGGGGCGAATGAGCAGTTCTTC. It translates to CSVEPSSGGANEQFF.